Sequencing of this T cell receptor (beta chain) was carried out in a study of T-cell reconstitution after alpha-beta-depleted transplantation in children. General study findings and limits: Expanded graft clones, several hundred of them, were reportedly the source of alpha-beta T cells about two months after transplant.

As concerns this clonotype: Its antigen remains unknown.

Trimming stripped 1 base from V and 4 bases from J, with 8 bases between. This CDR3 has 13 amino acids. Germline V lookup: CDR1 SGHVS, CDR2 FQNEAQ. Unique molecular identifiers were used to barcode this TCRbeta library. Each CDR3 protein gets one entry after TCRdb re-called the PCR reads with MiXCR. The sample holds fewer than 750,000 distinct CDR3 sequences, about 23% seen once. The gene calls are TRBV7-8 and TRBJ2-7; D not certain. This sample comprised PBMCs, mostly from graft donor cells, obtained 360 days after TCRalphabeta/CD19-depleted stem cell transplant. The source of this sequence is a boy under two years old who had a stem cell transplant for acute myeloid leukemia, so the T cells may come from the graft donor. The CDR3 DNA is TGTGCCAGCAGCTTAGACAGTGAGTACGAGCAGTACTTC. It codes for CASSLDSEYEQYF.